The 4 T cell receptor beta chains listed next were all sequenced from one sample in a study of blood T cell repertoires in COVID-19. Sequencing was performed with immunoSEQ multiplex PCR; in TCRdb, only in-frame clones are kept and a portion is missing. This table has about 190,000 clones, 79% appearing once. The specimen was peripheral blood. These receptors all stem from a man in his sixties with active or convalescent COVID-19.

This clone was picked up one time. The rearrangement uses TRBV4-3 and TRBJ2-7; tentative D call: TRBD2 (5 bases). Trimming removed 0 bases at V and 2 bases at J, with 11 bases between. The CDR3 totals 15 residues. Germline assignment: CDR1 LGHNA and CDR2 YSLEER. The DNA for the CDR3 is TGCGCCAGCAGCCAAGATAAAGCGGCCCCCTACGAGCAGTACTTC. Translated, it gives CASSQDKAAPYEQYF.

The V and J genes are TRBV28 and TRBJ2-1; 9 bases line up with TRBD2. From germline, CDR1 is MDHEN and CDR2 SYDVKM. With V trimmed by 3 bases and J by 9 bases, 9 bases remained unmatched. This CDR3 contains 15 residues. CDR3 bases: TGTGCCAGCAGTTTTATGACTAGCGGCCTCGGTGAGCAGTTCTTC. Translation gives CASSFMTSGLGEQFF.

V usage is TRBV30 and J usage is TRBJ1-5, with 7 bases identical to TRBD1. The CDR3 length is 15 residues. Germline values: CDR1 GTSNPN, CDR2 SVGIG (reference sequence). Germline trimming cut 0 bases from V and 2 bases from J; bases unmatched to any gene: 4. CDR3 loop: CAWSVPGGGNQPQHF. The CDR3 DNA follows: TGTGCCTGGAGTGTACCAGGGGGAGGCAATCAGCCCCAGCATTTT. Together with reference TRBV30 and TRBJ1-5, the CDR3 gives the full variable domain: SQTIHQWPATLVQPVGSPLSLECTVEGTSNPNLYWYRQAAGRGLQLLFYSVGIGQISSEVPQNLSASRPQDRQFILSSKKLLLSDSGFYLCAWSVPGGGNQPQHFGDGTRLSIL.

This clone occurred once. The CDR3 DNA reads as TGTGCCAGCAGCTCCTCCTGGGCTGGCAACGAGCAGTACTTC. Translated, it gives CASSSSWAGNEQYF. This chain uses TRBV7-9 with TRBJ2-7; D not certain. Germline V gives CDR1 SEHNR, CDR2 FQNEAQ (reference sequence). There are 14 residues in the CDR3. The V end was cut by 4 bases, the J end by 5 bases, with 15 bases between.